The entry below gives a single T cell receptor (beta chain) sequence along with its context. Its specificity is not known. This record belongs to a study of cytomegalovirus exposure and HLA in healthy donors. Primers included in the PCR were 60 Vbeta and 13 Jbeta primers. Libraries were prepared by immunoSEQ multiplex PCR; TCRdb keeps only in-frame clonotypes and omits some of them. Of about 220,000 clones listed, 76% are singletons. Study-wide results and limits: Researchers reported from a later analysis that most CMV-associated TCR beta chains appeared HLA-restricted.

Germline CDR1 is MDHEN and CDR2 is SYDVKM. The CDR3 covers 14 residues. The V segment lost 5 bases and the J segment 8 bases; nucleotides outside the gene matches: 6. The chain couples TRBV28 to TRBJ1-3; TRBD1 matches at 10 bases. The TCR originated in a man younger than 30 in good health and CMV-seronegative. The material sequenced was PBMCs. The DNA of the CDR3 is TGTGCCAGCAGTCGGACAGGGGGTCTAGACACCATATATTTT. The encoded protein is CASSRTGGLDTIYF. The full variable domain, completed using reference TRBV28 and TRBJ1-3, is DVKVTQSSRYLVKRTGEKVFLECVQDMDHENMFWYRQDPGLGLRLIYFSYDVKMKEKGDIPEGYSVSREKKERFSLILESASTNQTSMYLCASSRTGGLDTIYFGEGSWLTVV.